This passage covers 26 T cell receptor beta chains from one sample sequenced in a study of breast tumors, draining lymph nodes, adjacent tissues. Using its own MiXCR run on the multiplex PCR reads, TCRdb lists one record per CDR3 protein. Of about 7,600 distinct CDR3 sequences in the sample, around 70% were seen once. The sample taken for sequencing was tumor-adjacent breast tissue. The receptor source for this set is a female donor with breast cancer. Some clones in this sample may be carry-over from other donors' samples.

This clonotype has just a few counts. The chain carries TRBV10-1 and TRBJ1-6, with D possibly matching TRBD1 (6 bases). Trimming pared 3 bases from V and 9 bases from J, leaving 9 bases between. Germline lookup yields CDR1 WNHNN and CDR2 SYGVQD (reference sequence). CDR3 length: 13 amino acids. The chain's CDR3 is CASSDGGPSPLHF. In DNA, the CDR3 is TGCGCCAGCAGTGATGGGGGGCCTTCACCCCTCCACTTT.

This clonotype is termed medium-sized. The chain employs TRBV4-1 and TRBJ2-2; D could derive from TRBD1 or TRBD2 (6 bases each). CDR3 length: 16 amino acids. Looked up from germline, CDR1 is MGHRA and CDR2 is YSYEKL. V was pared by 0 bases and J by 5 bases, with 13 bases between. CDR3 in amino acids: CASSQEPGAGTGELFF. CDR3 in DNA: TGCGCCAGCAGCCAAGAGCCGGGGGCGGGGACCGGGGAGCTGTTTTTT.

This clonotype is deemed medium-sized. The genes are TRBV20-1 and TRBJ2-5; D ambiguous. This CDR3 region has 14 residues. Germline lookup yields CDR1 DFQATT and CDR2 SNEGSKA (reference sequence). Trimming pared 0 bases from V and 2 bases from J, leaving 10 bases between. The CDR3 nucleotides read TGCAGTGCTAGAGATCCCGGGCTTCAAGAGACCCAGTACTTC. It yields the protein CSARDPGLQETQYF.

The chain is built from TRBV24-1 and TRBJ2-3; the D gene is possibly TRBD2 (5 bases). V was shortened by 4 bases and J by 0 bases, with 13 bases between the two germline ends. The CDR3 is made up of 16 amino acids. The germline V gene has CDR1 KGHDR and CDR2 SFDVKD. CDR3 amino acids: CATSDRGPGSTDTQYF. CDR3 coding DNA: TGTGCCACCAGTGACCGCGGACCGGGAAGCACAGATACGCAGTATTTT.

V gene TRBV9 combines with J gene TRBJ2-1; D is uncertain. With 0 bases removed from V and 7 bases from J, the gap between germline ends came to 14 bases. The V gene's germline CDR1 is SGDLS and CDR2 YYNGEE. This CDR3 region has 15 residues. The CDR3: CASSVGNADGNEQFF. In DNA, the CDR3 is TGTGCCAGCAGCGTAGGGAATGCGGATGGGAATGAGCAGTTCTTC.

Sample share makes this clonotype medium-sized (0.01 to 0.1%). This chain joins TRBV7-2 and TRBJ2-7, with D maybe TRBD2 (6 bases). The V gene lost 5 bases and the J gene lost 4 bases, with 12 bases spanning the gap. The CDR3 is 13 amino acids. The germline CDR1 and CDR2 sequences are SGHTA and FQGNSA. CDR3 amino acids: CASSPWDSYEQYF. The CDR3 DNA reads TGTGCCAGCAGCCCGTGGGACTCGTACGAGCAGTACTTC.

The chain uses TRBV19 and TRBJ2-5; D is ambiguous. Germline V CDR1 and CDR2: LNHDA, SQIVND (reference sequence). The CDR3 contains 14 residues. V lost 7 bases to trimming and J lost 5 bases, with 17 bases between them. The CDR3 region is CASTGGSSRETQYF. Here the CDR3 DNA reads TGTGCCAGTACCGGTGGCTCGTCCCGCGAGACCCAGTACTTC.

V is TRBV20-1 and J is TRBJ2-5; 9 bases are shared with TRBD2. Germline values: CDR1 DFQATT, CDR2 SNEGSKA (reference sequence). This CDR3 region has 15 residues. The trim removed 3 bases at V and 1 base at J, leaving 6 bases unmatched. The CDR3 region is CSASGASGVQETQYF. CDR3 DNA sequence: TGCAGTGCTAGTGGGGCTAGCGGGGTCCAAGAGACCCAGTACTTC.

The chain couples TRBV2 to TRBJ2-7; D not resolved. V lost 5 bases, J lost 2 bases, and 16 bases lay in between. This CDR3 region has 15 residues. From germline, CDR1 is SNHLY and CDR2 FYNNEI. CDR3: CASSPELWRTYEQYF. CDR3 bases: TGTGCCAGCAGTCCCGAGCTGTGGCGGACCTACGAGCAGTACTTC. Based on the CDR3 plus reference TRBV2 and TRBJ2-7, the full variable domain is EPEVTQTPSHQVTQMGQEVILRCVPISNHLYFYWYRQILGQKVEFLVSFYNNEISEKSEIFDDQFSVERPDGSNFTLKIRSTKLEDSAMYFCASSPELWRTYEQYFGPGTRLTVT.

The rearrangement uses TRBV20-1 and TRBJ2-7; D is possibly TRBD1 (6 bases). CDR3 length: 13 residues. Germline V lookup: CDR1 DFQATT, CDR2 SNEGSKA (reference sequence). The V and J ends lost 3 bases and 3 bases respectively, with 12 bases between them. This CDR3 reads CSASVTGDYEQYF. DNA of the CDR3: TGCAGTGCTAGCGTGACAGGAGACTACGAGCAGTACTTC.

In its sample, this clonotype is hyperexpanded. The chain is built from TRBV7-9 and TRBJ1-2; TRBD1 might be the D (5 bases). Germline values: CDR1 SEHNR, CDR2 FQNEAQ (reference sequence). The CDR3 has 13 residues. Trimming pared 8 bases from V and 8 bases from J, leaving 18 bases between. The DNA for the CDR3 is TGTGCCAGCGGCCGACAGCAGCAAGGGGGCTACACCTTC. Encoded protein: CASGRQQQGGYTF.

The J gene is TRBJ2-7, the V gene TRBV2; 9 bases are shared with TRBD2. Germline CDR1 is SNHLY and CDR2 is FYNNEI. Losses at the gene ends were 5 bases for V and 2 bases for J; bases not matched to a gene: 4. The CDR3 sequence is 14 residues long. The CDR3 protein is CASSSSGTTYEQYF. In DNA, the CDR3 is TGTGCCAGCAGTTCTAGCGGGACCACCTACGAGCAGTACTTC.

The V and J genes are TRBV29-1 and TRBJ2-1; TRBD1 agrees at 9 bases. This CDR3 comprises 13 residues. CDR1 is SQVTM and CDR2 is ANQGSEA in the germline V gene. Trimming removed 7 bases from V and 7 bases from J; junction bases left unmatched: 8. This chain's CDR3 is CSGGRQGVNEQFF. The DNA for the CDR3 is TGCAGCGGAGGGCGACAGGGGGTTAATGAGCAGTTCTTC.

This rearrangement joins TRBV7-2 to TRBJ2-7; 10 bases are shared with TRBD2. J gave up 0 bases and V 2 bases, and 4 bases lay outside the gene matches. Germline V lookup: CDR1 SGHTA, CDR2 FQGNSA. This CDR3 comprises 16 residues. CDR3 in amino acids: CASSLRTSGSSYEQYF. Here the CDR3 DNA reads TGTGCCAGCAGCTTACGGACTAGCGGCAGCTCCTACGAGCAGTACTTC.

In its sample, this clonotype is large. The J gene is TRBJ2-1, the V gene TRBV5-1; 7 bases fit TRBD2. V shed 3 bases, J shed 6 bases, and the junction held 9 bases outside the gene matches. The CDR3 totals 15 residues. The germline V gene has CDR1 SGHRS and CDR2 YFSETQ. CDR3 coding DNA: TGCGCCAGCAGCTGGAGGCTAGCGGATGGCAATGAGCAGTTCTTC. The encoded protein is CASSWRLADGNEQFF.

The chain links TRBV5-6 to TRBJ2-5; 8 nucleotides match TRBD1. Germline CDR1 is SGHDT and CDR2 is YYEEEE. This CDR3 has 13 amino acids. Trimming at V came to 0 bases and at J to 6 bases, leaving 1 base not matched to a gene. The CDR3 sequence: CASSLGQGQTQYF. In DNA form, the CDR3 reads TGTGCCAGCAGCTTGGGACAGGGGCAGACCCAGTACTTC.

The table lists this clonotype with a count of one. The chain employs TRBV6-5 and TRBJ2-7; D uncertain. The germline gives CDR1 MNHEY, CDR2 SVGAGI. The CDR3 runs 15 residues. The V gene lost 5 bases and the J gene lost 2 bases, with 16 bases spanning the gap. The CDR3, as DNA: TGTGCCAGCAGTACAAGCTCGGGCAGCCCCTACGAGCAGTACTTC. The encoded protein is CASSTSSGSPYEQYF.

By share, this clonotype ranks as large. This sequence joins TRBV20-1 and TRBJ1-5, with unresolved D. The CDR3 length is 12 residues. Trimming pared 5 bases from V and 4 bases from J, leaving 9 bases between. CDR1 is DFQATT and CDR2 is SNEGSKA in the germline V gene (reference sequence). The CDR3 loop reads CSAHRGNQPQHF. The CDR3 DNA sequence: TGCAGTGCTCACCGGGGAAATCAGCCCCAGCATTTT.

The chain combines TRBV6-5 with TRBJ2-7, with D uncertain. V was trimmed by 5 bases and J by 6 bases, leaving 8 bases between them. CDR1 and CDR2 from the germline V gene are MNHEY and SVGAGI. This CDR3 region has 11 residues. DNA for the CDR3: TGTGCCAGCAGTCCGGGCCGCGAGCAGTACTTC. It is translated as CASSPGREQYF.

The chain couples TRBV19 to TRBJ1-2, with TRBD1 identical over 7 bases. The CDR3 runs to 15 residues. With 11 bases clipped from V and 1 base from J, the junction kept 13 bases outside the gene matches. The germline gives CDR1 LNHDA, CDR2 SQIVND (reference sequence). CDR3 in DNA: TGTGCCCGAAAAAAGGGGGCAGGACTTAACTATGGCTACACCTTC. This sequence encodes CARKKGAGLNYGYTF.

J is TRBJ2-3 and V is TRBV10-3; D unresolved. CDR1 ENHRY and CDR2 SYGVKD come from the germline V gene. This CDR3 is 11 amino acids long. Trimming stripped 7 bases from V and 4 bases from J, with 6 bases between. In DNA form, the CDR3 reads TGTGCCATCAAGGCGGCAGATACGCAGTATTTT. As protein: CAIKAADTQYF.

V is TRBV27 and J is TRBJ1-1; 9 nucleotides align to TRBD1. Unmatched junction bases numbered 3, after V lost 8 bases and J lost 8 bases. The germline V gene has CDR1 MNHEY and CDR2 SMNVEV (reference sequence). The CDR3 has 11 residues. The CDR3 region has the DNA TGTGCCAGCCGGACAGGGGCGGAAGCTTTCTTT. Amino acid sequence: CASRTGAEAFF.

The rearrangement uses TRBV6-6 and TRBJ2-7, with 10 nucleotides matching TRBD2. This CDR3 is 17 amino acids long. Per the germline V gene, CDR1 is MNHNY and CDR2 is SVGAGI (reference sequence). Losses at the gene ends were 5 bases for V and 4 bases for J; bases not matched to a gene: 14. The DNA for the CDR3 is TGTGCCAGCAGTAAACCTCTGCTAGCGGGAGCAAGGTACGAGCAGTACTTC. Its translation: CASSKPLLAGARYEQYF.

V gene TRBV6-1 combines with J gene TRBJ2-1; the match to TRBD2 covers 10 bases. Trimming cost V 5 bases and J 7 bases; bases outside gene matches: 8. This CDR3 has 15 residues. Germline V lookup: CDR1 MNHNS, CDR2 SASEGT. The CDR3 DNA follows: TGTGCCAGCAGTCTAGCGGGAGTGCGTGGGAATGAGCAGTTCTTC. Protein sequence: CASSLAGVRGNEQFF.

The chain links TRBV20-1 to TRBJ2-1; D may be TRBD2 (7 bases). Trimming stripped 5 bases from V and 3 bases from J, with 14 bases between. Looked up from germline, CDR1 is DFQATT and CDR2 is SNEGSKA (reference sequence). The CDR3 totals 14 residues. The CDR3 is CSAPEGGDYNEQFF. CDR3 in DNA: TGCAGTGCTCCCGAAGGGGGGGACTACAATGAGCAGTTCTTC.

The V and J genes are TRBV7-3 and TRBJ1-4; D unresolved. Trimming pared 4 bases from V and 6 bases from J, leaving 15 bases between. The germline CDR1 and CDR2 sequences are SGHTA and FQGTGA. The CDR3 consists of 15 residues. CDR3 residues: CASSSPGSVDEKLFF. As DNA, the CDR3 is TGTGCCAGCAGCTCCCCCGGATCCGTCGATGAAAAACTGTTTTTT.